This T cell receptor (beta chain) comes out of a study of Graves' ophthalmopathy and Graves' hyperthyroidism. Across the study: Cases classed as stable hyperthyroidism had no ophthalmopathy within 18 months of follow-up.

The germline gives CDR1 MNHEY, CDR2 SVGAGI. This CDR3 region has 14 residues. With 5 bases removed from V and 6 bases from J, the gap between germline ends came to 11 bases. Amplification of TCR beta CDR3 regions used RNA transcripts. Investigators did first-round RT-PCR with HTBI primers, then second-round multiplex PCR. TCRdb re-called the multiplex PCR reads through MiXCR, storing one row per CDR3 protein. Of 500,000 to 700,000 distinct CDR3 sequences in the sample, under 45% are singletons; the top ten hold roughly 4%. Reliance was placed on clinical symptoms, serum thyroxine, TRAb, thyroid ultrasound and orbital computed tomography for diagnosis. Study-wide points: At approximately 70% sensitivity and 72.22% specificity, the model predicted progression of the ophthalmopathy. Most expanded thyroid clonotypes above 0.001 frequency also appeared in blood.

This clonotype showed up many times. The antigen is not known. The genes are TRBV6-5 and TRBJ1-6; D gene uncertain. This sequence was found in an adult man with Graves' hyperthyroidism. Input material: peripheral blood or thyroid tissue (not recorded which). CDR3 DNA: TGTGCCAGCAGTGTGGACTCCCCTAATTCACCCCTCCACTTT. This translates into CASSVDSPNSPLHF.